A selection of T cell receptor beta chains follows, all from one sample in a study of T cell responses to AZD1222 COVID-19 vaccine. Generated by immunoSEQ multiplex PCR, the TCRdb table keeps only in-frame clones and is missing some. The sample lists more than 75,000 clones, 80% to 90% occurring once. Sample: peripheral blood, taken on day 0 of AZD1222 vaccination. The receptors derive from an adult in good health. Each CDR3 is given with its conserved first and last residue. Fields, in order: V gene, clone size, J gene, D gene, CDR3 DNA, CDR3 protein. The D gene is left open where the match is weak. Clone size appears in some rows only: once, few, many, or a class for an expanded clone.

>TRBV28|-|TRBJ1-6|-
TGTGCCAGCAGCTCCTGGCCGCGAAGTTATAATTCACCCCTCCACTTT
CASSSWPRSYNSPLHF
>TRBV5-6|-|TRBJ2-3|-
TGTGCCAGCAGCTTGGCGCAGTACACAGATACGCAGTATTTT
CASSLAQYTDTQYF
>TRBV5-4|-|TRBJ1-3|-
TGTGCCAGCAGCCTCGGGACGGATAGAAACACCATATATTTT
CASSLGTDRNTIYF
>TRBV7-8|-|TRBJ1-1|-
TGTGCCAGCAGCTTACGAATGTTGAACACTGAAGCTTTCTTT
CASSLRMLNTEAFF
>TRBV10-2|-|TRBJ2-1|-
TGCGCCAGCAGTGATGGGAAACACGTCCCCTATGAGCAGTTCTTC
CASSDGKHVPYEQFF
>TRBV5-1|-|TRBJ2-3|TRBD2
TGCGCCAGCAGCTTGGCGGCTAGCGGGGGGGCCCTGTCAGATACGCAGTATTTT
CASSLAASGGALSDTQYF
>TRBV6-6|-|TRBJ2-2|TRBD1
TGTGCCAGCAGTTCGGGACAGGGGGTATACACCGGGGAGCTGTTTTTT
CASSSGQGVYTGELFF
>TRBV6-5|-|TRBJ1-6|TRBD1
TGTGCCAGCAGCCGACAGGGAATAGCTAATTCACCCCTCCACTTT
CASSRQGIANSPLHF
>TRBV30|few|TRBJ1-3|-
TGTGCCTGGAGACGAGCTAGATACTCTGGCGGAAACACCATATATTTT
CAWRRARYSGGNTIYF
>TRBV4-2|-|TRBJ1-1|-
TGTGCCAGCAGACTAGGGGGGAACACTGAAGCTTTCTTT
CASRLGGNTEAFF
>TRBV30|-|TRBJ1-1|-
TGTGCCTGGAGTGTTACAGGGATTATCCTGAACACTGAAGCTTTCTTT
CAWSVTGIILNTEAFF
>TRBV27|-|TRBJ2-2|-
TGTGCCACCGTAATAAGACAGCTCTACACCGGGGAGCTGTTTTTT
CATVIRQLYTGELFF
>TRBV9|-|TRBJ2-2|TRBD2
TGTGCCAGCAGCGTAGATAGCGGGGGCGGGGAGCTGTTTTTT
CASSVDSGGGELFF
>TRBV18|-|TRBJ2-1|TRBD2
TGTGCCAGCTCACCACCGTCGCGGGGGGCCCTTCCAGACAACAATGAGCAGTTCTTC
CASSPPSRGALPDNNEQFF
>TRBV12-5|few|TRBJ2-7|TRBD2
TGTGCTAGTGGTTCGGGATCGGGGGGCTACGAGCAGTACTTC
CASGSGSGGYEQYF
>TRBV5-8|-|TRBJ2-7|-
TGTGCCAGCAGCTTTGGCGAGCAGTACTTC
CASSFGEQYF
>TRBV28|-|TRBJ2-5|TRBD1
TGTGCCAGCAGTTTACGAGGGGGCGGGGAGACCCAGTACTTC
CASSLRGGGETQYF
>TRBV6-5|-|TRBJ1-5|TRBD1
TGTGCCAGCAGCCCGACAGGGGTCAATCAGCCCCAGCATTTT
CASSPTGVNQPQHF
>TRBV6-5|-|TRBJ1-2|-
TGTGCCAGCAGCGCCACAGGGTCTGGCTACACCTTC
CASSATGSGYTF